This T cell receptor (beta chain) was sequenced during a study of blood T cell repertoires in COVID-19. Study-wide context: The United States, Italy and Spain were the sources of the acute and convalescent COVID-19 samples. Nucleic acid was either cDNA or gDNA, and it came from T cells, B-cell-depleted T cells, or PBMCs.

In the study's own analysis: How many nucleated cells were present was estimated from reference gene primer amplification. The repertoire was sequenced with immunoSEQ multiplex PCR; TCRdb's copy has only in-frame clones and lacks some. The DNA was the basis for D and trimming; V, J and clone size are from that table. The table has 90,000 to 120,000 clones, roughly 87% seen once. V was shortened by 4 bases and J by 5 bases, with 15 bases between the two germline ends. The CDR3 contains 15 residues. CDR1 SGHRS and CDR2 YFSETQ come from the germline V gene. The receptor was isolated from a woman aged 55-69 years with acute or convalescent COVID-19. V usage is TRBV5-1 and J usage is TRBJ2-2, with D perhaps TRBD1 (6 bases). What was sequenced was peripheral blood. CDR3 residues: CASSKTGEGTGELFF. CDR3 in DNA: TGCGCCAGCAGCAAGACAGGAGAAGGGACCGGGGAGCTGTTTTTT.